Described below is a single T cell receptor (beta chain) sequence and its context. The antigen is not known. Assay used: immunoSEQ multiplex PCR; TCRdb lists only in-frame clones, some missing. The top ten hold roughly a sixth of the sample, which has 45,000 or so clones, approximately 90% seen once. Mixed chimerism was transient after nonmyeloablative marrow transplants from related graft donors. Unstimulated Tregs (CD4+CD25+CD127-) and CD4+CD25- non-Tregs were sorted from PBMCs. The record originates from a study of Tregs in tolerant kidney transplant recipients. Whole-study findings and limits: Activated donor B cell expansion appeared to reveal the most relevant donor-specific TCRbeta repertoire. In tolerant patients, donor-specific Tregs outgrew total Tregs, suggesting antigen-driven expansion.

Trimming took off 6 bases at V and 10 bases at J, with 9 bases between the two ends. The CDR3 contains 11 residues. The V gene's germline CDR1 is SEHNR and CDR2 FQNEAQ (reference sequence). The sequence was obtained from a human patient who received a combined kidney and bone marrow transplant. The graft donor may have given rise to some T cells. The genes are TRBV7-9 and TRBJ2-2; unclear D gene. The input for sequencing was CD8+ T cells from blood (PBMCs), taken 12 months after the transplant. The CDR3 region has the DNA TGTGCCAGCAGACCCGCGGAGGAGCTGTTTTTT. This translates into CASRPAEELFF.